A selection of T cell receptor beta chains follows, all from one sample in a study of shared clonotypes between healthy human individuals. Some clones are missing from TCRdb's copy, which holds only in-frame ones; the method was immunoSEQ multiplex PCR. Of some 1,600,000 clones in the sample, 95% to 99% are singletons; the top ten hold approximately 0.45%. What was sequenced was naive CD4+ T cells sorted from blood. Source of these receptors: a man in his thirties or forties in good health. The CDR3 runs from the conserved cysteine through the conserved F or W. D genes are given only for firm matches. Some rows mark clone size as missing; the rest say once, few, many or name a class of expanded clone.

clone_size	v_call	d_call	j_call	cdr3_aa	cdr3_nt
.	TRBV2	.	TRBJ2-5	CASSDPNRSTFRETQYF	TGTGCCAGCAGTGATCCCAACAGGTCGACCTTTCGAGAGACCCAGTACTTC
.	TRBV28	.	TRBJ1-1	CASSFEAEAFF	TGTGCCAGCAGTTTTGAGGCGGAAGCTTTCTTT
once	TRBV7-2	.	TRBJ2-7	CASSSIIKDINEQYF	TGTGCCAGCAGCTCCATAATCAAGGACATCAACGAGCAGTACTTC
.	TRBV29-1	TRBD2	TRBJ2-3	CSVAGTRGTDTQYF	TGCAGCGTTGCCGGGACTAGAGGCACAGATACGCAGTATTTT
.	TRBV30	.	TRBJ2-2	CAWSVGGRLTGELFF	TGTGCCTGGAGTGTAGGGGGGCGCCTCACCGGGGAGCTGTTTTTT
.	TRBV7-7	.	TRBJ2-1	CASSLGGIGHYNEQFF	TGTGCTAGCAGCTTGGGCGGGATAGGGCACTACAATGAGCAGTTCTTC
once	TRBV5-1	TRBD1	TRBJ2-3	CASSLKTGGRTDTQYF	TGCGCCAGCAGCTTAAAGACAGGGGGCCGCACAGATACGCAGTATTTT
.	TRBV5-4	.	TRBJ1-2	CASSSPLGGYTF	TGTGCCAGCAGCTCGCCCCTCGGTGGCTACACCTTC
.	TRBV7-9	.	TRBJ1-2	CASSLDGYTF	TGTGCCAGCAGCTTAGACGGCTACACCTTC
.	TRBV25-1	.	TRBJ1-1	CASSGPVNTEAFF	TGTGCCAGCAGTGGCCCGGTTAACACTGAAGCTTTCTTT